These 21 T cell receptor beta chains originate from one sample sequenced in a study of blood T cell repertoires in COVID-19. Libraries were prepared by immunoSEQ multiplex PCR; TCRdb keeps only in-frame clonotypes and omits some of them. Of some 300,000 clones listed, roughly 88% are singletons. Sequencing used peripheral blood. The receptors were gathered from a woman aged 30 to 39 who had recovered from COVID-19.

This rearrangement joins TRBV7-2 to TRBJ1-1, with a possible D match to TRBD1 (6 bases). Germline V CDR1 and CDR2: SGHTA, FQGNSA. The CDR3 spans 13 residues. Trimming took 0 bases from V and 5 from J, leaving 7 bases between them. The CDR3 spells CASSLATGTEAFF. CDR3 nucleotides: TGTGCCAGCAGCTTAGCCACAGGGACTGAAGCTTTCTTT.

The chain is built from TRBV4-3 and TRBJ2-5; D is perhaps TRBD2 (6 bases). The CDR3 covers 15 residues. The V gene's germline CDR1 is LGHNA and CDR2 YSLEER. Trimming left V 1 base short and J 4 bases short, with 13 bases between. CDR3 bases: TGCGCCAGCAGCCAAGGCACTAGCTTTGGAGAGACCCAGTACTTC. Translated, it gives CASSQGTSFGETQYF.

V usage is TRBV18 and J usage is TRBJ2-3; TRBD2 agrees at 10 bases. This CDR3 is 19 amino acids long. CDR1 is KGHSH and CDR2 is LQKENI in the germline V gene. V lost 1 base to trimming and J lost 0 bases; unmatched junction nucleotides: 10. CDR3 DNA: TGTGCCAGCTCACCACGGGTAGCGGGGGGTTCCAAGAGCACAGATACGCAGTATTTT. The encoded protein is CASSPRVAGGSKSTDTQYF.

The V gene is TRBV28, the J gene TRBJ2-7; D is uncertain. This CDR3 has 12 amino acids. Trimming stripped 1 base from V and 4 bases from J, with 5 bases between. Germline V gene data show CDR1 as MDHEN and CDR2 as SYDVKM. In DNA, the CDR3 is TGTGCCAGCAGTTTATACTCTTACGAGCAGTACTTC. Its protein product is CASSLYSYEQYF.

This clone has only a few counts. The rearrangement joins TRBV19 to TRBJ2-1; TRBD2 might be the D (5 bases). With 8 bases removed from V and 3 bases from J, the gap between germline ends came to 5 bases. The CDR3 is made up of 11 amino acids. Germline loops: CDR1 LNHDA, CDR2 SQIVND (reference sequence). The CDR3 region has the DNA TGTGCCAGTGGACTCTACAATGAGCAGTTCTTC. This gives the protein CASGLYNEQFF.

A single count supports this clone. V usage is TRBV5-6 and J usage is TRBJ2-5; D may be TRBD1 (6 bases). The length of the CDR3 is 14 residues. The V gene lost 3 bases and the J gene lost 5 bases, with 14 bases spanning the gap. The germline V gene encodes CDR1 SGHDT and CDR2 YYEEEE. As DNA, the CDR3 is TGTGCCAGCAGCTGGTTGGTGGGACACGAGACCCAGTACTTC. Its protein is CASSWLVGHETQYF. Using reference TRBV5-6 and TRBJ2-5 for the parts outside the CDR3, the full variable domain is DAGVTQSPTHLIKTRGQQVTLRCSPKSGHDTVSWYQQALGQGPQFIFQYYEEEERQRGNFPDRFSGHQFPNYSSELNVNALLLGDSALYLCASSWLVGHETQYFGPGTRLLVL.

The chain is built from TRBV28 and TRBJ1-2, with D perhaps TRBD1 (6 bases). The germline V gene encodes CDR1 MDHEN and CDR2 SYDVKM. The CDR3 runs 13 residues. Trimming took off 1 base at V and 8 bases at J, with 11 bases between the two ends. The CDR3 region is CASSLLQGLGYTF. The CDR3 nucleotides are TGTGCCAGCAGTTTATTACAGGGTCTAGGCTACACCTTC.

This chain connects TRBV28 to TRBJ2-1; maybe TRBD1 (5 bases). V was cut by 5 bases and J by 7 bases, with 15 bases left in between. CDR1 and CDR2 (germline): MDHEN, SYDVKM. The CDR3 has 14 amino acids. The CDR3 bases are TGTGCCAGCAGTACGGACAAACGCAGGAATGAGCAGTTCTTC. Its protein product is CASSTDKRRNEQFF. Using reference TRBV28 and TRBJ2-1 for the parts outside the CDR3, the full variable domain is DVKVTQSSRYLVKRTGEKVFLECVQDMDHENMFWYRQDPGLGLRLIYFSYDVKMKEKGDIPEGYSVSREKKERFSLILESASTNQTSMYLCASSTDKRRNEQFFGPGTRLTVL.

This chain uses TRBV7-7 with TRBJ2-2, with 9 positions matching TRBD2. With 4 bases clipped from V and 0 bases from J, the junction kept 6 bases outside the gene matches. Germline CDR1 SSHAT, CDR2 FNYEAQ (reference sequence). CDR3 length equals 17 residues. This chain's CDR3 is CASSSSSGASNTGELFF. CDR3 sequence (DNA): TGTGCCAGCAGCTCCTCTAGCGGGGCCTCGAACACCGGGGAGCTGTTTTTT.

CDR3 amino acids: CATQPSGGGYEQYF. The CDR3 DNA follows: TGTGCCACGCAACCTAGCGGGGGGGGATACGAGCAGTACTTC. The chain is built from TRBV10-3 and TRBJ2-7; 12 nucleotides align to TRBD2. Germline V gene lookup returns CDR1 ENHRY and CDR2 SYGVKD. This CDR3 has 14 amino acids. V dropped 10 bases and J dropped 4; count of bases not matched to a gene: 8.

In regard to this clone: The same CDR3 arises from other DNA sequences in this sample as well. The chain combines TRBV29-1 with TRBJ2-1, with 7 nucleotides matching TRBD1. Germline V gives CDR1 SQVTM, CDR2 ANQGSEA. This CDR3 is built from 14 residues. V gave up 6 bases and J gave up 2 bases; unmatched junction bases: 7. CDR3 region: CSVQRDRAYNEQFF. The CDR3 DNA reads TGCAGCGTACAAAGGGACAGAGCCTACAATGAGCAGTTCTTC.

V and J are TRBV5-6 and TRBJ1-1; TRBD1 is a possible D gene (5 bases). V gave up 6 bases and J gave up 1 base, with 16 bases separating them. The CDR3 is made up of 15 amino acids. Germline CDR1 SGHDT, CDR2 YYEEEE. CDR3 loop: CASTKRRGWNTEAFF. CDR3 nucleotides: TGTGCCAGCACCAAGCGGAGGGGCTGGAACACTGAAGCTTTCTTT. The full variable domain, with the rest looked up from reference TRBV5-6 and TRBJ1-1, is DAGVTQSPTHLIKTRGQQVTLRCSPKSGHDTVSWYQQALGQGPQFIFQYYEEEERQRGNFPDRFSGHQFPNYSSELNVNALLLGDSALYLCASTKRRGWNTEAFFGQGTRLTVV.

This sequence joins TRBV7-3 and TRBJ1-1; maybe TRBD1 (6 bases). Germline CDR1 and CDR2: SGHTA and FQGTGA. This CDR3 comprises 14 residues. V was trimmed by 5 bases and J by 1 base, leaving 11 bases between them. The CDR3 sequence is CASSPGTQNTEAFF. The CDR3 nucleotides are TGTGCCAGCAGCCCTGGGACACAGAACACTGAAGCTTTCTTT.

This rearrangement joins TRBV13 to TRBJ1-3; 8 positions match TRBD1. Germline CDR1 reads PRHDT; CDR2 reads FYEKMQ (reference sequence). The trim removed 5 bases at V and 0 bases at J, leaving 9 bases unmatched. The CDR3 runs 17 residues. The CDR3 DNA sequence: TGTGCCAGCAGCCGCACTCAGGGGGCCTACTCTGGAAACACCATATATTTT. It translates to CASSRTQGAYSGNTIYF. Complete variable domain (other parts from reference TRBV13 and TRBJ1-3): AAGVIQSPRHLIKEKRETATLKCYPIPRHDTVYWYQQGPGQDPQFLISFYEKMQSDKGSIPDRFSAQQFSDYHSELNMSSLELGDSALYFCASSRTQGAYSGNTIYFGEGSWLTVV.

This clone appeared a few times. The chain is built from TRBV30 and TRBJ1-4, with D unclear. The CDR3 length is 15 residues. Per germline, CDR1 GTSNPN and CDR2 SVGIG (reference sequence). The ends were cut back, 2 bases at V and 4 bases at J, with 14 bases in the middle. CDR3 residues: CAWSYGSGINEKLFF. CDR3 nucleotides: TGTGCCTGGAGTTACGGCTCGGGGATTAATGAAAAACTGTTTTTT. Full variable domain (missing parts from reference TRBV30 and TRBJ1-4): SQTIHQWPATLVQPVGSPLSLECTVEGTSNPNLYWYRQAAGRGLQLLFYSVGIGQISSEVPQNLSASRPQDRQFILSSKKLLLSDSGFYLCAWSYGSGINEKLFFGSGTQLSVL.

This clone was picked up one time. The junction shows a germline mismatch at one end, possibly a read error. V usage is TRBV6-1 and J usage is TRBJ2-3, with D unclear. The CDR3 has 15 amino acids. Germline CDR1 is MNHNS and CDR2 is SASEGT. The CDR3 is CASSEVSLSKDTQYF. The CDR3 DNA is TGTGCCAGCAGTGAAGTCTCTTTGAGCAAAGATACGCAGTATTTT.

This clone has a handful of counts. The rearrangement joins TRBV4-3 to TRBJ1-2; D may be TRBD1 (5 bases). The V gene's germline CDR1 is LGHNA and CDR2 YSLEER. The length of the CDR3 is 15 residues. Trimming shortened V by 6 bases and J by 0 bases, and 14 bases separated the two germline ends. For the CDR3, the DNA is TGCGCCAGCAGACTCGACGGACACGCTAACTATGGCTACACCTTC. It specifies CASRLDGHANYGYTF.

The rearrangement links TRBV6-5 to TRBJ1-2, with 8 bases matching TRBD1. This CDR3 has 14 residues. Trimming removed 4 bases from V and 6 bases from J; junction bases left unmatched: 7. In germline, CDR1 is MNHEY, CDR2 SVGAGI. The CDR3 bases are TGTGCCAGCAGTTCCCTGGACAGGGTGAATGGCTACACCTTC. Its protein is CASSSLDRVNGYTF.

The gene calls are TRBV10-3 and TRBJ2-3, with 7 nucleotides matching TRBD2. Germline V gives CDR1 ENHRY, CDR2 SYGVKD. The junction had 2 bases not matched to a gene; V was cut back by 8 bases and J by 3 bases. The CDR3 is 12 residues long. The CDR3 DNA reads as TGTGCCATCTGGGGGGGTACAGATACGCAGTATTTT. It codes for CAIWGGTDTQYF.

The chain has TRBV7-6 and TRBJ2-3; the match to TRBD2 covers 10 bases. Germline lookup yields CDR1 SGHVS and CDR2 FNYEAQ. Trimming cost V 2 bases and J 6 bases; bases outside gene matches: 5. The CDR3 runs to 15 residues. CDR3 nucleotide sequence: TGTGCCAGCAGCTTATTTAGCGGGGGGCTGGATACGCAGTATTTT. This codes for CASSLFSGGLDTQYF.

The rearrangement joins TRBV5-1 to TRBJ1-6; tentatively, D is TRBD1 (6 bases). V gave up 0 bases and J gave up 6 bases, with 16 bases separating them. CDR1 and CDR2 (germline): SGHRS, YFSETQ. This CDR3 contains 17 residues. CDR3 protein: CASSLARGVGFNSPLHF. The CDR3 DNA follows: TGCGCCAGCAGCTTGGCCAGGGGCGTGGGTTTTAATTCACCCCTCCACTTT.